This entry is about one T cell receptor beta chain. Described treatment: about 20 received Ad26.COV2.S at low or high dose, single or two shots; 5 received placebo; per-sample allocation not given. Material that was analyzed had been drawn on day 63 after the first vaccine or placebo injection. These data originate in a study of Ad26.COV2.S vaccination and SARS-CoV-2 variants. Profiled with immunoSEQ multiplex PCR; TCRdb holds only in-frame clones, not every one. The sample includes 350,000 to 500,000 clones, less than 95% seen only once; the top ten take about 4.1%. The CDR3 has 14 residues. The V segment lost 0 bases and the J segment 3 bases; nucleotides outside the gene matches: 3. Germline CDR1 is SGHDT and CDR2 is YYEEEE.

The chain links TRBV5-6 to TRBJ2-7; TRBD1 matches at 7 bases. This receptor was taken from a person aged 18-65 years who received the Ad26.COV2.S COVID-19 vaccine or a placebo. This sample comprised peripheral blood, obtained in a trial of Ad26.COV2.S vaccine versus placebo. CDR3 protein: CASSLDRGNYEQYF. In DNA, the CDR3 is TGTGCCAGCAGCTTGGACAGGGGAAACTACGAGCAGTACTTC. The full variable domain, in which reference TRBV5-6 and TRBJ2-7 provide the parts outside the CDR3, is DAGVTQSPTHLIKTRGQQVTLRCSPKSGHDTVSWYQQALGQGPQFIFQYYEEEERQRGNFPDRFSGHQFPNYSSELNVNALLLGDSALYLCASSLDRGNYEQYFGPGTRLTVT.